These 15 T cell receptor beta chains share one sample of origin, sequenced in a study of blood T cell repertoires in COVID-19. This table comes from immunoSEQ multiplex PCR, and its TCRdb copy is limited to in-frame clones, with some not included. The repertoire holds 35,000 to 50,000 clones, with about 88% as singletons. Sequenced input: peripheral blood. The receptors here all came from a human donor in a cohort sampled during active COVID-19.

A remark on this clone: The junction differs from germline at one of its ends, possibly a read error. The chain employs TRBV7-7 and TRBJ1-4; maybe TRBD1 (6 bases). From germline, CDR1 is SSHAT and CDR2 FNYEAQ (reference sequence). The CDR3 contains 15 residues. CDR3 region: CASSRGGATNEKLFF. The CDR3 DNA follows: TGTGCTAGCAGCAGGGGAGGGGCAACTAATGAAAAACTGTTTTTT.

The rearrangement links TRBV3-1 (or the pseudogene TRBV3-2) to TRBJ2-3, with no clear D. Deletions cut 0 bases from V and 5 bases from J, with 12 bases between. The germline V gene has CDR1 LGHDT and CDR2 YNNKEL (reference sequence). CDR3 length: 15 amino acids. CDR3 protein: CASSQELSPGDTQYF. Here the CDR3 DNA reads TGTGCCAGCAGCCAAGAACTCTCCCCCGGAGATACGCAGTATTTT.

The rearrangement links TRBV7-9 to TRBJ2-3, with 9 bases identical to TRBD1. The V gene end was trimmed by 6 bases and the J gene end by 1 base; junction bases not matched to a gene: 5. Germline V gives CDR1 SEHNR, CDR2 FQNEAQ (reference sequence). The CDR3 sequence is 15 residues long. The CDR3 region has the DNA TGTGCCAGCAGTGAACAGGGGGCAGGCACAGATACGCAGTATTTT. Translating gives CASSEQGAGTDTQYF.

This sequence joins TRBV28 and TRBJ1-1; 8 bases agree with TRBD1. The V segment lost 3 bases and the J segment 6 bases; nucleotides outside the gene matches: 6. This CDR3 is 14 amino acids long. Germline V gives CDR1 MDHEN, CDR2 SYDVKM. The chain's CDR3 is CASSFGRDRSEAFF. In DNA, the CDR3 is TGTGCCAGCAGTTTCGGCAGGGACAGGTCTGAAGCTTTCTTT.

The rearrangement joins TRBV6-5 to TRBJ1-4, with D possibly matching TRBD1 (6 bases). The CDR3 has 14 residues. Germline V CDR1 and CDR2: MNHEY, SVGAGI. V gave up 5 bases and J gave up 5 bases, with 12 bases separating them. The CDR3 region is CASSTGRGNEKLFF. DNA for the CDR3: TGTGCCAGCAGTACAGGGAGGGGGAATGAAAAACTGTTTTTT.

In its sample, this clone ranks as medium-sized. The V and J genes are TRBV12-3 or TRBV12-4 and TRBJ1-6; maybe TRBD1 (6 bases). V was pared by 6 bases and J by 9 bases, with 12 bases between. The CDR3 has 13 amino acids. The CDR3 sequence: CASSIGQLSPLHF. In DNA, the CDR3 is TGTGCCAGCAGCATCGGACAGCTTTCACCCCTCCACTTT.

The V gene is TRBV27, the J gene TRBJ2-2; D ambiguous. V lost 7 bases and J lost 2, with 14 bases in between. This CDR3 contains 15 residues. Germline values: CDR1 MNHEY, CDR2 SMNVEV (reference sequence). The CDR3 loop is CASTRAVINTGELFF. The CDR3 bases are TGTGCCAGCACCCGCGCGGTAATAAACACCGGGGAGCTGTTTTTT.

The chain links TRBV6-6 to TRBJ2-7; 7 bases agree with TRBD1. This CDR3 spans 13 amino acids. Germline V gene data show CDR1 as MNHNY and CDR2 as SVGAGI (reference sequence). V trimming: 7 bases; J trimming: 5 bases; junction bases outside the gene matches: 8. For the CDR3, the DNA is TGTGCCAGCAAAGGGGGCGCCGGCCACGAGCAGTACTTC. Translated, it gives CASKGGAGHEQYF.

The rearrangement links TRBV12-3 or TRBV12-4 to TRBJ2-7; D not resolved. There are 12 residues in the CDR3. The ends were cut back, 3 bases at V and 3 bases at J, with 6 bases in the middle. The CDR3 DNA reads TGTGCCAGCAGTTTTGCAGGCTACGAGCAGTACTTC. Translated, it gives CASSFAGYEQYF.

The chain uses TRBV6-6 and TRBJ2-2; 7 positions match TRBD2. Losses at the gene ends were 6 bases for V and 4 bases for J; bases not matched to a gene: 5. CDR3 length equals 14 residues. From germline, CDR1 is MNHNY and CDR2 SVGAGI (reference sequence). Here the CDR3 reads CASRRTRGTGELFF. The CDR3 coding sequence is TGTGCCAGCAGAAGGACTAGAGGCACCGGGGAGCTGTTTTTT.

The chain is built from TRBV10-3 and TRBJ2-7; TRBD1 aligns across 8 bases. The trim removed 9 bases at V and 4 bases at J, leaving 8 bases unmatched. The CDR3 loop spans 13 amino acids. From germline, CDR1 is ENHRY and CDR2 SYGVKD. DNA for the CDR3: TGTGCCATTGTGGACAGGGAAAATTACGAGCAGTACTTC. It specifies CAIVDRENYEQYF.

CDR3 nucleotide sequence: TGTGCCAGCAGCCAGACTAGCGGGGGGTACAATGAGCAGTTCTTC. Its protein product is CASSQTSGGYNEQFF. The chain carries TRBV7-3 and TRBJ2-1; the match to TRBD2 covers 13 bases. CDR3 length: 15 residues. The germline gives CDR1 SGHTA, CDR2 FQGTGA. J gave up 4 bases and V 5 bases, and 2 bases lay outside the gene matches.

This clone was seen a handful of times. The rearrangement joins TRBV19 to TRBJ1-6; D is unclear. Germline V CDR1 and CDR2: LNHDA, SQIVND (reference sequence). Trimming left V 3 bases short and J 7 bases short, with 10 bases between. CDR3 size: 14 residues. The CDR3 bases are TGTGCCAGTAGTATCGGGGTAGAAAATTCACCCCTCCACTTT. Protein: CASSIGVENSPLHF.

The CDR3 reads CASSKPGQPPYEQYF. In DNA, the CDR3 is TGTGCCAGCAGTAAACCGGGACAGCCACCCTACGAGCAGTACTTC. V usage is TRBV27 and J usage is TRBJ2-7; 7 nucleotides agree with TRBD1. This CDR3 has 15 residues. The V segment lost 5 bases and the J segment 2 bases; nucleotides outside the gene matches: 9. The germline CDR1 and CDR2 sequences are MNHEY and SMNVEV (reference sequence).

There are a few counts of this clone. The chain carries TRBV3-1 (or the pseudogene TRBV3-2) and TRBJ1-3; 7 bases map to TRBD1. The CDR3 runs to 15 residues. Per the germline V gene, CDR1 is LGHDT and CDR2 is YNNKEL (reference sequence). J was trimmed by 0 bases and V by 5 bases; bases with no gene match: 4. CDR3 in DNA: TGTGCCAGCAGCTCAGACAGGGCCTCTGGAAACACCATATATTTT. Its translation is CASSSDRASGNTIYF.